This TCR beta chain derives from a study of post-analysis software for immune sequencing data. Note on this clonotype: Its specificity is not known.

Trimming shortened V by 6 bases and J by 3 bases, and 21 bases separated the two germline ends. The CDR3 extends over 16 amino acids. Per germline, CDR1 MDHEN and CDR2 SYDVKM. Study outcomes and limitations: Roughly 5 TRBV segments occurring more often in patients than controls included TRBV5-6, TRBV5-1 and TRBV20-1.

Prepared TCR beta cDNA libraries contained unique molecular identifiers. Each CDR3 protein is one row after TCRdb ran MiXCR on the PCR reads. The data hold roughly 800,000 distinct CDR3 sequences, with 25% to 30% observed a single time. The sequencing sample was made of blood. This sequence was found in a girl aged 10 to 17 with multiple sclerosis. The V and J genes are TRBV28 and TRBJ2-7; TRBD1 might be the D (5 bases). CDR3 DNA sequence: TGTGCCAGCAGCGATAAAGTAAGCCCTCAGGGCTACGAGCAGTACTTC. It translates to CASSDKVSPQGYEQYF.